Sequencing of this T cell receptor beta chain was carried out in a study of cytomegalovirus exposure and HLA in healthy donors. With 60 Vbeta and 13 Jbeta primers, the PCR was carried out. Repertoires were generated with immunoSEQ multiplex PCR, while TCRdb's copy carries only in-frame clones and drops some. This sample has about 170,000 clones, with around four fifths found just once. V gave up 6 bases and J gave up 2 bases; unmatched junction bases: 12. The CDR3 is 16 residues long. The germline V gene has CDR1 MNHEY and CDR2 SMNVEV (reference sequence). The study's findings and limits: At a 0.05 false discovery rate, a later analysis found about 17,000 TCR beta sequences to be associated with HLA alleles. TCR beta V segments were, for the most part, productive about 87% or about 30% of the time in an earlier analysis. Later on, analysis showed that most CMV-associated TCR beta chains appeared to be HLA-restricted.

Comment on this clone: Its antigen is not known.

The chain combines TRBV27 with TRBJ2-7; TRBD1 agrees at 8 bases. The clonotype comes from a woman aged 18-29 years in good health and CMV-seronegative. Input material: PBMCs. Here the CDR3 DNA reads TGTGCCAGCAGGCGGACAGGGATTATCAGCACCTACGAGCAGTACTTC. It is translated as CASRRTGIISTYEQYF.